These 8 T cell receptor beta chains share one sample of origin, sequenced in a study of blood T cells in healthy people across ages. Through a sample-barcoded 5' primer and a J-beta primer mix, a second PCR was run for 7 to 11 cycles. One entry per CDR3 protein, called by TCRdb with MiXCR from the 5' RACE reads. The sample includes about 930,000 distinct CDR3 sequences, 25% to 35% of them seen just once. The same data also went into a second study, on T cells of mothers and their children.

Specimen: blood. The receptor set was obtained from a woman aged 35 to 49 in good health.

As regards this clonotype: A read error may account for a junction end that differs from germline. The CDR3: CASSRTPGGTGSPGANVRTF. CDR3 coding DNA: TGCGCCAGCAGCCGGACACCCGGAGGGACAGGGTCTCCTGGGGCCAACGTCCGGACTTTC. The chain joins TRBV4-1 to TRBJ2-6, with 9 bases aligning to TRBD1. From germline, CDR1 is MGHRA and CDR2 YSYEKL. There are 20 residues in the CDR3.

This clonotype was counted ten times or more. CDR3 sequence (DNA): TGTGCCAGCACCCTCGGGGGTTGGGGAGAGACCCAGTACTTC. Protein: CASTLGGWGETQYF. The chain carries TRBV12-3 or TRBV12-4 and TRBJ2-5, with D possibly TRBD2 on 6 matching bases. The CDR3 covers 14 residues. V was shortened by 7 bases and J by 4 bases, with 16 bases between the two germline ends.

This clonotype was counted many times. The chain recombines TRBV28 with TRBJ2-7, with D maybe TRBD1 (6 bases). The germline V and J ends were trimmed by 7 bases and 3 bases, with 16 bases remaining between them. The germline V gene encodes CDR1 MDHEN and CDR2 SYDVKM. The length of the CDR3 is 14 residues. The CDR3 DNA is TGTGCCAGCACCTCCACAGGGTTCTACTACGAGCAGTACTTC. It specifies CASTSTGFYYEQYF.

This clonotype has more than one count but fewer than ten. The chain has TRBV7-2 and TRBJ2-7, with 9 bases fitting TRBD1. CDR1 SGHTA and CDR2 FQGNSA come from the germline V gene. CDR3 size: 16 residues. After removal of 6 bases from V and 4 bases from J, the junction contained 13 bases not matched to a gene. CDR3: CASSFYPLTGGYEQYF. In DNA form, the CDR3 reads TGTGCCAGCAGTTTTTACCCCCTGACAGGGGGGTACGAGCAGTACTTC.

This clonotype was seen only a few times. CDR3 region: CSVQGAGNTIYF. Here the CDR3 DNA reads TGCAGCGTGCAGGGTGCTGGAAACACCATATATTTT. The chain employs TRBV29-1 and TRBJ1-3; D might be TRBD1 (5 bases). This CDR3 is built from 12 residues. CDR1 is SQVTM, CDR2 ANQGSEA, per germline. Trimming removed 6 bases at V and 2 bases at J, with 8 bases between.

This clonotype has a handful of counts. The rearrangement joins TRBV28 to TRBJ2-6; no clear D gene. The CDR3 covers 13 residues. Trimming cost V 9 bases and J 0 bases, with 6 bases left between them. CDR1 is MDHEN, CDR2 SYDVKM, per germline. As DNA, the CDR3 is TGTGCCAGTTACAGCTCTGGGGCCAACGTCCTGACTTTC. Its translation: CASYSSGANVLTF.

The chain has TRBV7-3 and TRBJ2-1; possibly TRBD2 for D (5 bases). Trimming removed 5 bases from V and 4 bases from J, with 21 bases in between. CDR1 is SGHTA and CDR2 is FQGTGA in the germline V gene. CDR3 size: 17 residues. The chain's CDR3 is CASSIRPRAEAYNEQFF. DNA for the CDR3: TGTGCCAGCAGCATCAGACCACGAGCGGAGGCATACAATGAGCAGTTCTTC.

Regarding this clonotype: A much more abundant neighbour one base away suggests this may be a read error. V is TRBV5-1 and J is TRBJ2-7; no definite D call. CDR1 SGHRS and CDR2 YFSETQ come from the germline V gene. This CDR3 region has 13 residues. V was shortened by 2 bases and J by 5 bases, with 11 bases between the two germline ends. The CDR3 nucleotides read TGCGCCAGCAGCTTCGGCAGGAAGAACGAGCAGTACTTC. It yields the protein CASSFGRKNEQYF.